This T cell receptor beta chain was sequenced for a study of shared T cell receptors in the human thymus. The repertoire was sequenced with immunoSEQ multiplex PCR; TCRdb's copy has only in-frame clones and lacks some. The sample includes hundreds of thousands of clones, roughly 90% seen only once; the top ten take 0.0085% to 0.012%. In its sample, this clone was seen once. V was trimmed by 6 bases and J by 0 bases, leaving 17 bases between them. CDR1 is MDHEN and CDR2 is SYDVKM in the germline V gene. The CDR3 is 16 amino acids. The same data also went into a second study, on human thymus T cells. That source adds: Donation came from healthy Finnish infants having corrective surgery for congenital heart defects. During corrective heart surgery, resections were taken, and the thymus tissue came from them. Apparent skewing of V and J gene usage characterized both thymic and blood repertoires. Unrelated people showed highly overlapping thymic repertoires, related research reported.

V gene TRBV28 combines with J gene TRBJ1-1; D perhaps matches TRBD1 (5 bases). The TCR originated in a boy in the first two years of life with a congenital heart defect. The sequenced sample consisted of thymocytes. This CDR3 reads CASSPGTLEMNTEAFF. DNA of the CDR3: TGTGCCAGCAGCCCCGGGACTCTCGAAATGAACACTGAAGCTTTCTTT.